In its sample, the clone carrying this TCR beta chain was seen a few times. Its target is not known. The source of the sample is a study of identical twins. General study points: Abundant cord blood beta clonotypes carried fewer insertions; memory repertoires showed none. An excess of low generation probability was shown by twin-shared out-of-frame alpha sequences. Out-of-frame beta chain sequences displayed weaker excess sharing between twins.

V shed 0 bases and J shed 9 bases, with 18 bases lying between them. This CDR3 has 16 residues. CDR1 is LGHNT and CDR2 is FRNRAP in the germline V gene. Template switching added a universal primer binding site, and final cDNA carried unique molecular identifiers. MiXCR, run by TCRdb on the 5' RACE reads, gives a single entry per CDR3 protein. The repertoire holds roughly 1.6 million distinct CDR3 sequences, with 25% to 35% as singletons. The chain has TRBV12-5 and TRBJ2-1; perhaps TRBD2 as D (6 bases). What was sequenced was cord blood. The receptor was derived from a newborn girl in good health. CDR3 amino acids: CASGLVRGLAWSEQFF. CDR3 in DNA: TGTGCTAGTGGTTTGGTAAGAGGGCTAGCGTGGAGTGAGCAGTTCTTC. The whole variable domain, filled in from reference TRBV12-5 and TRBJ2-1, reads DARVTQTPRHKVTEMGQEVTMRCQPILGHNTVFWYRQTMMQGLELLAYFRNRAPLDDSGMPKDRFSAEMPDATLATLKIQPSEPRDSAVYFCASGLVRGLAWSEQFFGPGTRLTVL.